One sample yielded the 30 T cell receptor beta chains listed below, sequenced in a study of cytomegalovirus exposure and HLA in healthy donors. Researchers ran the PCR with 60 Vbeta and 13 Jbeta primers. Profiled with immunoSEQ multiplex PCR; TCRdb holds only in-frame clones, not every one. The table includes 190,000 or so clones, roughly 80% detected once. What was sequenced was PBMCs. These receptors were collected from a man in his fifties in good health and CMV-seronegative.

The V gene is TRBV6-6, the J gene TRBJ2-3; D gene uncertain. The CDR3 extends over 16 amino acids. The ends were cut back, 2 bases at V and 2 bases at J, with 14 bases in the middle. CDR1 is MNHNY, CDR2 SVGAGI, per germline (reference sequence). The CDR3 sequence: CASSYAAPGFTDTQYF. CDR3 sequence (DNA): TGTGCCAGCAGTTACGCCGCGCCTGGTTTCACAGATACGCAGTATTTT.

This chain links TRBV4-2 with TRBJ2-2, with TRBD2 identical over 10 bases. Losses at the gene ends were 4 bases for V and 3 bases for J; bases not matched to a gene: 2. The CDR3 consists of 15 residues. The V gene's germline CDR1 is LGHNA and CDR2 YNFKEQ. The CDR3: CASSPGLADTGELFF. The CDR3 DNA reads as TGTGCCAGCAGCCCAGGACTAGCGGACACCGGGGAGCTGTTTTTT.

V usage is TRBV5-1 and J usage is TRBJ1-2; TRBD1 might be the D (5 bases). CDR1 is SGHRS, CDR2 YFSETQ, per germline. The V end lost 6 bases, the J end lost 4 bases, and 16 bases lay between the germline ends. The length of the CDR3 is 14 residues. The CDR3 DNA sequence: TGCGCCAGCACCGCGATCGGGCAGGGCTATGGCTACACCTTC. Protein sequence: CASTAIGQGYGYTF.

This clone was detected only once. This sequence joins TRBV4-1 and TRBJ2-7; no reliable D call. This CDR3 region has 12 residues. The V end was cut by 6 bases, the J end by 3 bases, with 9 bases between. CDR1 is MGHRA and CDR2 is YSYEKL in the germline V gene. CDR3 sequence (DNA): TGCGCCAGCAGGGGCTCGAACTACGAGCAGTACTTC. Translation gives CASRGSNYEQYF.

V gene TRBV9 combines with J gene TRBJ2-7, with TRBD2 matching 9 bases. Germline V lookup: CDR1 SGDLS, CDR2 YYNGEE. The CDR3 extends over 13 amino acids. J gave up 7 bases and V 0 bases, and 2 bases lay outside the gene matches. In DNA form, the CDR3 reads TGTGCCAGCAGCGTAGGGCTAGCGGGAGAGCAGTACTTC. Protein: CASSVGLAGEQYF.

The CDR3 sequence: CASRSTQGGAYEQYF. Here the CDR3 DNA reads TGTGCCAGCAGATCCACTCAGGGTGGGGCCTACGAGCAGTACTTC. The V gene is TRBV6-1, the J gene TRBJ2-7; possibly TRBD1 for D (5 bases). The V gene's germline CDR1 is MNHNS and CDR2 SASEGT. This CDR3 spans 15 amino acids. Deletions cut 6 bases from V and 2 bases from J, with 17 bases between.

The chain employs TRBV2 and TRBJ1-5, with D uncertain. This CDR3 has 14 residues. Germline V gene sequence: CDR1 SNHLY, CDR2 FYNNEI. V lost 5 bases, J lost 2 bases, and 10 bases lay in between. CDR3: CASSQDQGNQPQHF. DNA of the CDR3: TGTGCCAGCAGTCAAGATCAGGGCAATCAGCCCCAGCATTTT.

This sequence joins TRBV11-1 and TRBJ2-7; a possible D gene is TRBD2 (6 bases). CDR1 and CDR2 from the germline V gene are SGHAT and FQDESV (reference sequence). Trimming removed 5 bases from V and 4 bases from J, with 12 bases in between. CDR3 length: 13 residues. CDR3 in DNA: TGTGCCAGCAGCCAGGAGGGGAAGTACGAGCAGTACTTC. Amino acid sequence: CASSQEGKYEQYF.

The CDR3, as DNA: TGTGCCAGCAGAGGGGTGCGGCAGCCCCAGCATTTT. Translation gives CASRGVRQPQHF. This chain links TRBV28 with TRBJ1-5; perhaps TRBD1 as D (5 bases). Trimming shortened V by 6 bases and J by 7 bases, and 10 bases separated the two germline ends. In germline, CDR1 is MDHEN, CDR2 SYDVKM. CDR3 length equals 12 residues. Using reference TRBV28 and TRBJ1-5 for the parts outside the CDR3, the full variable domain is DVKVTQSSRYLVKRTGEKVFLECVQDMDHENMFWYRQDPGLGLRLIYFSYDVKMKEKGDIPEGYSVSREKKERFSLILESASTNQTSMYLCASRGVRQPQHFGDGTRLSIL.

The genes are TRBV18 and TRBJ1-5; D is possibly TRBD1 (5 bases). Trimming cost V 0 bases and J 4 bases, with 10 bases left between them. Germline assignment: CDR1 KGHSH and CDR2 LQKENI. The CDR3 is made up of 15 amino acids. This CDR3 reads CASSPPGGANQPQHF. CDR3 DNA sequence: TGTGCCAGCTCACCACCGGGCGGGGCAAATCAGCCCCAGCATTTT.

The chain links TRBV28 to TRBJ2-3; 12 bases line up with TRBD1. This CDR3 contains 15 residues. V shed 5 bases and J 10 bases; nucleotides not matched to a gene: 10. Germline V CDR1 and CDR2: MDHEN, SYDVKM. DNA of the CDR3: TGTGCCAGCAGTGGGGGGACAGGGGGCAGAAGGGCGCAGTATTTT. It translates to CASSGGTGGRRAQYF.

This clone was recorded only once. The chain uses TRBV27 and TRBJ1-5; D might be TRBD1 (6 bases). The V and J ends lost 7 bases and 8 bases respectively, with 27 bases between them. Germline V gene sequence: CDR1 MNHEY, CDR2 SMNVEV (reference sequence). The CDR3 has 17 amino acids. CDR3 region: CASTTLGPTGLSEPQHF. CDR3 bases: TGTGCCAGCACAACTCTCGGCCCGACAGGTTTGAGCGAGCCCCAGCATTTT.

Only one count was recorded for this clone. This sequence joins TRBV4-2 and TRBJ1-1; D might be TRBD1 (5 bases). The germline V gene has CDR1 LGHNA and CDR2 YNFKEQ. Trimming removed 4 bases from V and 0 bases from J, with 12 bases in between. The CDR3 totals 15 residues. The CDR3 reads CASSLAGGMNTEAFF. DNA of the CDR3: TGTGCCAGCAGCCTGGCGGGGGGGATGAACACTGAAGCTTTCTTT.

The chain recombines TRBV11-3 with TRBJ2-3, with 9 positions matching TRBD2. There are 17 residues in the CDR3. Germline V gene sequence: CDR1 SGHNT, CDR2 YENEEA. J lost 0 bases, V lost 1 base, and 5 bases had no gene match. Here the CDR3 DNA reads TGTGCCAGCAGCTTAGCTTCTAGCGGGGCGAGCACAGATACGCAGTATTTT. Its protein product is CASSLASSGASTDTQYF.

This chain links TRBV5-4 with TRBJ2-5; 7 bases are shared with TRBD2. The CDR3 loop spans 16 amino acids. Germline V lookup: CDR1 SGHNT, CDR2 YYREEE (reference sequence). The ends lost 3 bases at V and 7 bases at J; junction bases unmatched: 15. In nucleotides, the CDR3 is TGTGCCAGCAGCTCGTCTAGCGGAACGACGGCTGGGACCCAGTACTTC. It codes for CASSSSSGTTAGTQYF.

The gene calls are TRBV5-1 and TRBJ2-5, with 7 bases aligning to TRBD2. Germline CDR1 SGHRS, CDR2 YFSETQ. The CDR3 covers 14 residues. Germline trimming cut 4 bases from V and 2 bases from J; bases unmatched to any gene: 5. The CDR3: CASSLWGGQETQYF. The CDR3 DNA reads as TGCGCCAGCAGCCTCTGGGGGGGTCAAGAGACCCAGTACTTC.

The J gene is TRBJ1-4, the V gene TRBV4-3; no clear D gene. The CDR3 runs 13 residues. Germline V lookup: CDR1 LGHNA, CDR2 YSLEER. Trimming pared 0 bases from V and 10 bases from J, leaving 9 bases between. The chain's CDR3 is CASSQERLGKLFF. The CDR3 nucleotides read TGCGCCAGCAGCCAAGAGCGTCTTGGAAAACTGTTTTTT.

The CDR3 sequence is CASSPSGGANTGELFF. The CDR3 DNA reads TGTGCCAGCAGCCCGAGCGGGGGCGCGAACACCGGGGAGCTGTTTTTT. The chain links TRBV7-2 to TRBJ2-2; 8 nucleotides line up with TRBD2. This CDR3 has 16 amino acids. The germline gives CDR1 SGHTA, CDR2 FQGNSA. The V gene end was trimmed by 5 bases and the J gene end by 0 bases; junction bases not matched to a gene: 5.

This clone showed up just a few times. The genes are TRBV19 and TRBJ1-1, with D unclear. CDR3 length: 13 amino acids. V gave up 2 bases and J gave up 1 base, with 5 bases separating them. Looked up from germline, CDR1 is LNHDA and CDR2 is SQIVND (reference sequence). The CDR3 nucleotides are TGTGCCAGTAGTATAAAGAGGAACACTGAAGCTTTCTTT. Encoded protein: CASSIKRNTEAFF.

J is TRBJ2-5 and V is TRBV6-1; 7 bases fit TRBD1. The V segment lost 2 bases and the J segment 1 base; nucleotides outside the gene matches: 4. This CDR3 spans 15 amino acids. Germline V lookup: CDR1 MNHNS, CDR2 SASEGT. CDR3 amino acids: CASSEMGQTQETQYF. In DNA, the CDR3 is TGTGCCAGCAGTGAAATGGGACAGACCCAAGAGACCCAGTACTTC.

J is TRBJ2-7 and V is TRBV19; no clear D. Trimming pared 5 bases from V and 2 bases from J, leaving 13 bases between. The CDR3 is made up of 14 amino acids. Germline V gene data show CDR1 as LNHDA and CDR2 as SQIVND (reference sequence). CDR3 protein: CASSVRLRPYEQYF. DNA for the CDR3: TGTGCCAGTAGTGTCCGACTGAGACCCTACGAGCAGTACTTC. Complete variable domain (other parts from reference TRBV19 and TRBJ2-7): DGGITQSPKYLFRKEGQNVTLSCEQNLNHDAMYWYRQDPGQGLRLIYYSQIVNDFQKGDIAEGYSVSREKKESFPLTVTSAQKNPTAFYLCASSVRLRPYEQYFGPGTRLTVT.

The chain joins TRBV11-3 to TRBJ1-1; no clear D. Germline V gene lookup returns CDR1 SGHNT and CDR2 YENEEA. CDR3 length: 13 residues. Trimming shortened V by 4 bases and J by 9 bases, and 15 bases separated the two germline ends. In DNA, the CDR3 is TGTGCCAGCAGCTCCGCGCCCGTGCACCAAGCTTTCTTT. This gives the protein CASSSAPVHQAFF.

This chain connects TRBV5-1 to TRBJ1-6; D gene unclear. V lost 3 bases, J lost 8 bases, and 12 bases lay in between. CDR3 length equals 14 residues. The germline gives CDR1 SGHRS, CDR2 YFSETQ. The DNA for the CDR3 is TGCGCCAGCAGCTCCTCTGAGAGGGATTCACCCCTCCACTTT. Its protein product is CASSSSERDSPLHF. The variable domain in full, completed from reference TRBV5-1 and TRBJ1-6, reads KAGVTQTPRYLIKTRGQQVTLSCSPISGHRSVSWYQQTPGQGLQFLFEYFSETQRNKGNFPGRFSGRQFSNSRSEMNVSTLELGDSALYLCASSSSERDSPLHFGNGTRLTVT.

The V call is TRBV18, the J call TRBJ2-5; TRBD1 is a possible D gene (6 bases). Matching the DNA end better, TRBJ2-7 makes the J call doubtful. From germline, CDR1 is KGHSH and CDR2 LQKENI. The CDR3 contains 14 residues. Here the CDR3 reads CASSPRSGVYEQYF. Written as DNA, the CDR3 is TGTGCCAGCTCACCAAGGTCAGGGGTCTACGAGCAGTACTTC.

This clone was detected once. V and J are TRBV7-6 and TRBJ2-7, with 11 positions matching TRBD1. The junction had 6 bases not matched to a gene; V was cut back by 0 bases and J by 2 bases. The germline V gene encodes CDR1 SGHVS and CDR2 FNYEAQ. The CDR3 runs to 17 residues. In nucleotides, the CDR3 is TGTGCCAGCAGCTTAGCGGGACAGGGGGACTTTACCTACGAGCAGTACTTC. It yields the protein CASSLAGQGDFTYEQYF.

The chain links TRBV28 to TRBJ1-1; no clear D. Germline V CDR1 and CDR2: MDHEN, SYDVKM. Trimming pared 2 bases from V and 1 base from J, leaving 8 bases between. There are 14 residues in the CDR3. The chain's CDR3 is CASSLNRPNTEAFF. In DNA form, the CDR3 reads TGTGCCAGCAGTTTAAACAGACCGAACACTGAAGCTTTCTTT.

The gene calls are TRBV7-2 and TRBJ2-5, with D unclear. This CDR3 is built from 14 residues. Germline CDR1 and CDR2: SGHTA and FQGNSA. V was cut by 4 bases and J by 0 bases, with 9 bases left in between. CDR3 DNA sequence: TGTGCCAGCAGCTACAACAAGTACCAAGAGACCCAGTACTTC. Translation: CASSYNKYQETQYF.

The J gene is TRBJ2-5, the V gene TRBV11-2; TRBD1 aligns across 7 bases. V dropped 4 bases and J dropped 4; count of bases not matched to a gene: 0. The CDR3 has 12 amino acids. Germline CDR1 SGHAT, CDR2 FQNNGV. CDR3 loop: CASSYRGETQYF. The CDR3 nucleotides read TGTGCCAGCAGCTACAGGGGAGAGACCCAGTACTTC.

As to this clone: Since the CDR3 does not end with the conserved phenylalanine or tryptophan, this likely comes from a read error. The chain carries TRBV5-1 and TRBJ1-2, with 10 nucleotides matching TRBD1. J was trimmed by 6 bases and V by 4 bases; bases with no gene match: 9. From germline, CDR1 is SGHRS and CDR2 YFSETQ. The CDR3 extends over 15 amino acids. The CDR3 nucleotides are TGCGCCAGCAGCAAGCCGGGACAGGGGATTAATGGCTACACCCTC. Translating it yields CASSKPGQGINGYTL.

This chain links TRBV5-4 with TRBJ2-1, with D tentatively TRBD2 (5 bases). CDR3 length: 16 amino acids. Trimming took off 2 bases at V and 0 bases at J, with 12 bases between the two ends. The germline gives CDR1 SGHNT, CDR2 YYREEE (reference sequence). The CDR3 DNA follows: TGTGCCAGCAGCTTAGAAGCGGTAATCTCCTACAATGAGCAGTTCTTC. Translation gives CASSLEAVISYNEQFF. The complete variable domain, with remaining parts taken from reference TRBV5-4 and TRBJ2-1, reads ETGVTQSPTHLIKTRGQQVTLRCSSQSGHNTVSWYQQALGQGPQFIFQYYREEENGRGNFPPRFSGLQFPNYSSELNVNALELDDSALYLCASSLEAVISYNEQFFGPGTRLTVL.